These 2 T cell receptor beta chains share one sample of origin, sequenced in a study of control samples from healthy donors and cancer patients. Libraries were prepared by immunoSEQ multiplex PCR; TCRdb keeps only in-frame clonotypes and omits some of them. The data contain about 160,000 clones, around 95% of them seen just once; the ten biggest clones take up roughly 8.4%. The sample taken for sequencing was blood. These receptors all stem from a woman in her thirties or forties in good health.

This chain links TRBV3-1 (or the pseudogene TRBV3-2) with TRBJ2-2; a weak D match, TRBD1 (5 bases). Between the trimmed V and J ends, which lost 1 base and 7 bases, there was a span of 13 bases. CDR1 and CDR2 from the germline V gene are LGHDT and YNNKEL (reference sequence). CDR3 size: 15 residues. This chain's CDR3 is CASSQVLGRGGELFF. The CDR3 DNA reads as TGTGCCAGCAGCCAAGTTTTGGGGCGCGGCGGGGAGCTGTTTTTT.

The rearrangement uses TRBV18 and TRBJ1-2; TRBD1 is a possible D gene (6 bases). Trimming pared 3 bases from V and 3 bases from J, leaving 14 bases between. The CDR3 runs 15 residues. The germline CDR1 and CDR2 sequences are KGHSH and LQKENI. CDR3 amino acids: CASSPSQGTYYGYTF. The CDR3 bases are TGTGCCAGCTCACCTTCTCAGGGGACGTACTATGGCTACACCTTC.